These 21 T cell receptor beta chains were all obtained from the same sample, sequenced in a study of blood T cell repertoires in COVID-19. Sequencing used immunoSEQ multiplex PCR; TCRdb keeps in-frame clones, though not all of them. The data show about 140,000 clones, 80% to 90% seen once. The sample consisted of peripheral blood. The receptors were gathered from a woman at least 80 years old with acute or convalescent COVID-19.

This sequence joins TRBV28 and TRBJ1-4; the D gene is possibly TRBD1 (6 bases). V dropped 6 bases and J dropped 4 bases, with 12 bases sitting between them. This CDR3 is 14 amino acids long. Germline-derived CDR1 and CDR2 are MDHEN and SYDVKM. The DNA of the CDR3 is TGTGCCAGCAGCCTAGACAGGAATAATGAAAAACTGTTTTTT. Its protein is CASSLDRNNEKLFF.

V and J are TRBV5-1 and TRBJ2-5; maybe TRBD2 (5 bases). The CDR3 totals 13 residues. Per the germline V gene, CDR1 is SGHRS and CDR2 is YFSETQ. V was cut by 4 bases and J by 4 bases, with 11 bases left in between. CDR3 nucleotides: TGCGCCAGCAGCCCAGGAGGAGGAGAGACCCAGTACTTC. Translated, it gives CASSPGGGETQYF.

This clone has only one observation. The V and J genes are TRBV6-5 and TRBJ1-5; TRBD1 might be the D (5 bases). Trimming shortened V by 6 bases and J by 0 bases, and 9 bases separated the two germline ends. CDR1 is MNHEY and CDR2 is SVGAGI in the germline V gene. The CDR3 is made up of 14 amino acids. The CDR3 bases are TGTGCCAGCAGGGTTACAGGTAGCAATCAGCCCCAGCATTTT. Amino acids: CASRVTGSNQPQHF.

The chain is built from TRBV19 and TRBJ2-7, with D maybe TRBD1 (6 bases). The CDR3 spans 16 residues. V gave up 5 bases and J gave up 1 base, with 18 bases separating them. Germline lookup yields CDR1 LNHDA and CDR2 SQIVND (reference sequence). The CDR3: CASSPQGRRKSYEQYF. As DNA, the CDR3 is TGTGCCAGTAGTCCACAGGGTCGAAGAAAATCCTACGAGCAGTACTTC.

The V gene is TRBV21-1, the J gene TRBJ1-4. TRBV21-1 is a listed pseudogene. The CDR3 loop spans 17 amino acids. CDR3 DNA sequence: TGTGCCAGCAGCAAACGGGGGGTGAATAGGAGGGATGAAAAACTGTTTTTT. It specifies CASSKRGVNRRDEKLFF.

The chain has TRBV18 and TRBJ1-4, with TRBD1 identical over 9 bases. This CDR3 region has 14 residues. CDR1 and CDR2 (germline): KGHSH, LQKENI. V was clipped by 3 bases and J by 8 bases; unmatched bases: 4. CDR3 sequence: CASSPGQGVEKLFF. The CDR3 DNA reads TGTGCCAGCTCACCGGGACAGGGAGTCGAAAAACTGTTTTTT.

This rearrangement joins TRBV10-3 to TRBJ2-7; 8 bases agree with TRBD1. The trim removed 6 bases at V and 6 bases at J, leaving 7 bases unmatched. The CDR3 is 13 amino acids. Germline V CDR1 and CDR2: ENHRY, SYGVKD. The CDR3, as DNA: TGTGCCATCAGGAGCCCAGGGGGCTTCGAGCAGTACTTC. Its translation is CAIRSPGGFEQYF.

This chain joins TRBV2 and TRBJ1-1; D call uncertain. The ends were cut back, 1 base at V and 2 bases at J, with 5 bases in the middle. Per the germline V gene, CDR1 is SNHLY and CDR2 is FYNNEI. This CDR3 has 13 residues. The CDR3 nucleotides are TGTGCCAGCAGTGAAGAGAGTAACACTGAAGCTTTCTTT. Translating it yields CASSEESNTEAFF.

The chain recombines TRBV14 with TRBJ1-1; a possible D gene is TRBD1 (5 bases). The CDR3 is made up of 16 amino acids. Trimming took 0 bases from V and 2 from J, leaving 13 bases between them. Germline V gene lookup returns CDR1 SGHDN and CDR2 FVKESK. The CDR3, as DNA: TGTGCCAGCAGCCAAGATTGGGGGGAAGGAAACACTGAAGCTTTCTTT. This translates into CASSQDWGEGNTEAFF.

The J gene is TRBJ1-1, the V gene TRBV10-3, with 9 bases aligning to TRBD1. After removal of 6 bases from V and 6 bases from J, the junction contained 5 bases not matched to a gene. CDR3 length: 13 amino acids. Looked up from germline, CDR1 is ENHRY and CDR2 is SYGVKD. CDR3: CAISGDRESEAFF. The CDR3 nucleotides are TGTGCCATCAGCGGGGACAGGGAGTCTGAAGCTTTCTTT.

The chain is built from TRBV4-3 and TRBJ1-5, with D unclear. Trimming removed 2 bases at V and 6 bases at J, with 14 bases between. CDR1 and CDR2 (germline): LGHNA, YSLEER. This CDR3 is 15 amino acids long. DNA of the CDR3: TGCGCCAGCAGCCAAAATCCGGGATTGGGTCAGCCCCAGCATTTT. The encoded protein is CASSQNPGLGQPQHF.

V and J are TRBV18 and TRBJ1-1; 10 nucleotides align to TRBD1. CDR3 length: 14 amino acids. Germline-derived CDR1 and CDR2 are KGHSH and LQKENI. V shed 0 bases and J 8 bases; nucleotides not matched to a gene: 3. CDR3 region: CASSPPTGGGEAFF. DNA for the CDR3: TGTGCCAGCTCACCACCGACAGGGGGCGGCGAAGCTTTCTTT.

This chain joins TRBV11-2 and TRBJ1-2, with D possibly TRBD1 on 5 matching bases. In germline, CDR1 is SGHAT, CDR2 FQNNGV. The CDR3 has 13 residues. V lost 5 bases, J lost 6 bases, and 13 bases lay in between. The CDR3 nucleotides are TGTGCCAGCAGCCCCACGCAGGGTGATGGCTACACCTTC. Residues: CASSPTQGDGYTF.

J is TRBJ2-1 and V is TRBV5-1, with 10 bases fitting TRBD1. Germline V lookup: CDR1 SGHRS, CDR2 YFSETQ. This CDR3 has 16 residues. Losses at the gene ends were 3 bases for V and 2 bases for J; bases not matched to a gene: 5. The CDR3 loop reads CASSSSGTGAYNEQFF. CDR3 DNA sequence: TGCGCCAGCAGCTCCTCCGGGACAGGGGCCTACAATGAGCAGTTCTTC.

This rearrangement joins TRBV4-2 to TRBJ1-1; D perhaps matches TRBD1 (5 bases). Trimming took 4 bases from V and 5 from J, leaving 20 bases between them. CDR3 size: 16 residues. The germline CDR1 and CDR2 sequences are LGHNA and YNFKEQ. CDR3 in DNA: TGTGCCAGCAGCCTTCCCCTCAGGGCCCGAGGTACTGAAGCTTTCTTT. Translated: CASSLPLRARGTEAFF.

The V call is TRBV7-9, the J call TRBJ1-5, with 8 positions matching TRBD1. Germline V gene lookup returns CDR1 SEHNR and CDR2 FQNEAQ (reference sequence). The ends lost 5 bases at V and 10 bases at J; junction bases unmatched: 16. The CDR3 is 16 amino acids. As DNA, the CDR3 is TGTGCCAGCAGCCATACCCGACAGGGGCGAAAGGGTCCCCAGCATTTT. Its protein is CASSHTRQGRKGPQHF.

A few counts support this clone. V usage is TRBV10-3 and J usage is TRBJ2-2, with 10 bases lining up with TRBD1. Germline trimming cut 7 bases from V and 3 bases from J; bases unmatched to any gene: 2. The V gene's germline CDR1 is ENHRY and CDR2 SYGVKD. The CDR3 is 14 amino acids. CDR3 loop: CAIKGTGDTGELFF. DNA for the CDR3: TGTGCCATCAAAGGGACAGGGGACACCGGGGAGCTGTTTTTT.

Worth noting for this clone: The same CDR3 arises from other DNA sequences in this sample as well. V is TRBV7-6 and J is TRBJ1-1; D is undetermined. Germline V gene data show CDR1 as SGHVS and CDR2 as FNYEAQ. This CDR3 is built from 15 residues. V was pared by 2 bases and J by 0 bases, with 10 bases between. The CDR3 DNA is TGTGCCAGCAGCTTATTAGCCGGGATGAACACTGAAGCTTTCTTT. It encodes CASSLLAGMNTEAFF.

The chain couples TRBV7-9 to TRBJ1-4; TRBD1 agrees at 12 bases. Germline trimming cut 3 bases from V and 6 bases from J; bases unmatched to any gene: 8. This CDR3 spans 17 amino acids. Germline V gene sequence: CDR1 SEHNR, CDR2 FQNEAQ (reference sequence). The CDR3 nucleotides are TGTGCCAGCAGCTTGGGGACAGGGGGCTACGGGTATGAAAAACTGTTTTTT. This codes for CASSLGTGGYGYEKLFF.

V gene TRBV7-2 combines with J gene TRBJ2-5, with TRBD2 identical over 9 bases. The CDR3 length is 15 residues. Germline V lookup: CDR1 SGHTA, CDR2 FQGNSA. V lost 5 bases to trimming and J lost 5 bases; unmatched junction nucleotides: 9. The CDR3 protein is CASSRGGGGVETQYF. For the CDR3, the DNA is TGTGCCAGCAGCCGGGGCGGCGGGGGGGTCGAGACCCAGTACTTC. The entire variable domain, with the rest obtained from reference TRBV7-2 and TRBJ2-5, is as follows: GAGVSQSPSNKVTEKGKDVELRCDPISGHTALYWYRQSLGQGLEFLIYFQGNSAPDKSGLPSDRFSAERTGGSVSTLTIQRTQQEDSAVYLCASSRGGGGVETQYFGPGTRLLVL.

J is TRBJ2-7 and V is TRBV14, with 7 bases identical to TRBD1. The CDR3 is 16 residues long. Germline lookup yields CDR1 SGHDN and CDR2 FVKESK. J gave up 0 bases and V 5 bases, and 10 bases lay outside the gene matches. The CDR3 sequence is CASSKQGGTDSYEQYF. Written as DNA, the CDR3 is TGTGCCAGCAGCAAGCAAGGTGGGACAGACTCCTACGAGCAGTACTTC.